The clone carrying this T cell receptor beta chain was observed a few times. TCRdb analysed the RACE reads with MiXCR anew, one entry per CDR3 protein. The table records about 58,000 distinct CDR3 sequences, roughly an eighth of them present only once. The record originates from a study of human T cells and chemical hapten exposure. As to time point: patch test 3, about 24 weeks after DPC sensitization. The treatment denotes: therapeutic diphenylcyclopropenone sensitization with weekly scalp DPC. The length of the CDR3 is 14 residues. Germline V gene data show CDR1 as SQVTM and CDR2 as ANQGSEA. The V and J ends lost 2 bases and 0 bases respectively, with 8 bases between them.

V gene TRBV29-1 combines with J gene TRBJ1-3; D is unclear. The source was whole blood, collected in connection with sensitization to the hapten diphenylcyclopropenone (DPC). This clonotype originated in a man under 40 with alopecia areata. Some clones in this sample may be carry-over from other donors' samples. The CDR3 DNA is TGCAGCGTTGAACCGGGAAGCTCTGGAAACACCATATATTTT. Translating gives CSVEPGSSGNTIYF.